This T cell receptor (beta chain) was documented in a study of cytomegalovirus exposure and HLA in healthy donors. Findings and caveats of the study: Reported findings show TCR beta sequences accurately forecast HLA-A and HLA-B alleles in most subjects. As a later analysis showed, a missense DCLRE1C variant was linked to trimming of TCR beta V- and J-genes.

CDR3 size: 14 residues. The V gene end was trimmed by 4 bases and the J gene end by 3 bases; junction bases not matched to a gene: 6. The germline V gene encodes CDR1 SGDLS and CDR2 YYNGEE. Points on this clone: Its specificity is not known.

PCR involved 60 Vbeta and 13 Jbeta primers. This table comes from immunoSEQ multiplex PCR, and its TCRdb copy is limited to in-frame clones, with some not included. Of around 140,000 clones in the sample, around 77% are singletons; the top ten hold about 4.3%. This clonotype was obtained from a male donor in good health and CMV-seropositive. J is TRBJ2-7 and V is TRBV9; 8 nucleotides agree with TRBD1. The sample was PBMCs. CDR3 loop: CASSPRQGIYEQYF. DNA for the CDR3: TGTGCCAGCAGCCCGAGACAGGGGATCTACGAGCAGTACTTC.